This paragraph covers one TCR beta chain sequence. This sample stems from a study of blood T cell repertoires in COVID-19. As for the study in general: Collection of acute and convalescent COVID-19 samples took place in the United States, Italy and Spain. Sample material is recorded as cDNA or gDNA derived from T cells, B-cell-depleted T cells, or PBMCs.

As processed by the authors: The authors estimated nucleated cell counts from reference gene primer amplification. Measured with immunoSEQ multiplex PCR; TCRdb has only the in-frame clones, and not every one. V, J and clone size are taken as reported in that table, and D and trimming were inferred from the DNA itself. The sample contains about 290,000 clones, about 82% of which appear only once. This receptor was taken from a woman between 45 and 65 years old with active or convalescent COVID-19. The sample taken for sequencing was peripheral blood.

The CDR3 protein is CASSLFSPSPSRHQPQHF. CDR3 nucleotide sequence: TGTGCCAGCAGCTTATTCTCCCCCTCTCCTTCGCGTCATCAGCCCCAGCATTTT. The chain uses TRBV7-6 and TRBJ1-5, with D hard to call. Trimming shortened V by 2 bases and J by 5 bases, and 22 bases separated the two germline ends. Germline V gene sequence: CDR1 SGHVS, CDR2 FNYEAQ. The CDR3 spans 18 residues.